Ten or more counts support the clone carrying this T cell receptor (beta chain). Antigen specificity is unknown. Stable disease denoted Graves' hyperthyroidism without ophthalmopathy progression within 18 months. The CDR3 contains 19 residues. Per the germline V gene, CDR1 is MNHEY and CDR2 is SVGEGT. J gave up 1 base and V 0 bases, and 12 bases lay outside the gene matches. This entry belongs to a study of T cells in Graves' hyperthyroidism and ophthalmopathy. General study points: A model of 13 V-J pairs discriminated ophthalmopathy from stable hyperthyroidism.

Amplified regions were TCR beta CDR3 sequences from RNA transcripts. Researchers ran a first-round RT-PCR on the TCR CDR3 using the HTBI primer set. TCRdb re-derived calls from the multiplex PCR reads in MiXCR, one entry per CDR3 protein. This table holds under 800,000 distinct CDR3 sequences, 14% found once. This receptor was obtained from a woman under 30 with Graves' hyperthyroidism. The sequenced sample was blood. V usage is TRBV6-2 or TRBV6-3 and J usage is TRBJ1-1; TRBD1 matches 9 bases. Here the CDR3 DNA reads TGTGCCAGCAGTTACTCGATAGAGGGACAGGGAGAGCGGAACACTGAAGCTTTCTTT. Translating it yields CASSYSIEGQGERNTEAFF.